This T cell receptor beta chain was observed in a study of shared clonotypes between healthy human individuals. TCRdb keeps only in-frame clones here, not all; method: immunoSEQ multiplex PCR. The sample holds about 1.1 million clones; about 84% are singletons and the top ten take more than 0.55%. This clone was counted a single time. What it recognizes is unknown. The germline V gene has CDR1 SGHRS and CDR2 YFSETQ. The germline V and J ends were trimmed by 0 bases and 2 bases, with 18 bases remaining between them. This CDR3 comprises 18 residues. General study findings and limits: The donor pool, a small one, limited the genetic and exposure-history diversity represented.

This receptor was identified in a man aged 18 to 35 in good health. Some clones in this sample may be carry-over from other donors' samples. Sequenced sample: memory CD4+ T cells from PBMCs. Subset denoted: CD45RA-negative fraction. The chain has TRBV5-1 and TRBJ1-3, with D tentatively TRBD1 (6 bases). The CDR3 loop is CASSLGPTGRITGNTIYF. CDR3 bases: TGCGCCAGCAGCTTGGGGCCCACAGGGAGGATTACTGGAAACACCATATATTTT.